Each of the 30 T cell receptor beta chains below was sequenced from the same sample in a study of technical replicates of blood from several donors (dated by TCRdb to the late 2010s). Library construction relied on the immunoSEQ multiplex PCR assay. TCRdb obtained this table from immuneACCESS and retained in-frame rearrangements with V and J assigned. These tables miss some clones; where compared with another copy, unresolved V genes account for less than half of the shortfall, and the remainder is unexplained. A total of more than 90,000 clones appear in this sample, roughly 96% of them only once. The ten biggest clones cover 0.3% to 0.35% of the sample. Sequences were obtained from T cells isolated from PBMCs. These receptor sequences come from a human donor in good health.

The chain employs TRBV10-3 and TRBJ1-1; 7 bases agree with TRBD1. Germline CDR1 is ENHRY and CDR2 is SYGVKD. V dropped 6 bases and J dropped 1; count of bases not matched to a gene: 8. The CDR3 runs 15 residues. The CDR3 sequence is CAISRRTGENTEAFF. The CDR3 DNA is TGTGCCATCAGCCGTAGGACAGGCGAGAACACTGAAGCTTTCTTT.

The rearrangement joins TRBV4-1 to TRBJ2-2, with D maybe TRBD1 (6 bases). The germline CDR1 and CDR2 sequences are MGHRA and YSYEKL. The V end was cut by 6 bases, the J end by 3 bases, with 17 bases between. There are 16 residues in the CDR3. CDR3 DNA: TGCGCCAGCAGGTACATCGGGACACCTTACACCGGGGAGCTGTTTTTT. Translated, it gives CASRYIGTPYTGELFF.

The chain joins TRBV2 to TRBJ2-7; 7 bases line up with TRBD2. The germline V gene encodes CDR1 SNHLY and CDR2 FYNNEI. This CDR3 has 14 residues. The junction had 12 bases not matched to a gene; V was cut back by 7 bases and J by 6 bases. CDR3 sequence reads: CASKPRTGGPEQYF. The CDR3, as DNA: TGTGCCAGCAAGCCCCGGACGGGGGGACCCGAGCAGTACTTC.

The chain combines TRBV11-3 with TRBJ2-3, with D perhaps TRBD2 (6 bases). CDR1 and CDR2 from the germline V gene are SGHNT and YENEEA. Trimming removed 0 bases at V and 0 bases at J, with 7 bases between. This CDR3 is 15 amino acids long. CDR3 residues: CASSLEGLSTDTQYF. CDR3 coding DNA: TGTGCCAGCAGCTTAGAGGGACTTAGCACAGATACGCAGTATTTT.

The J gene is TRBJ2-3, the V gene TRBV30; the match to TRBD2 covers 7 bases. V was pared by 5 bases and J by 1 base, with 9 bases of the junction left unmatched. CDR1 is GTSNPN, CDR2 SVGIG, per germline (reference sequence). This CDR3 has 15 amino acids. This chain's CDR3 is CAWGGRGSGTDTQYF. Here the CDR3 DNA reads TGTGCCTGGGGTGGCCGCGGGAGTGGCACAGATACGCAGTATTTT.

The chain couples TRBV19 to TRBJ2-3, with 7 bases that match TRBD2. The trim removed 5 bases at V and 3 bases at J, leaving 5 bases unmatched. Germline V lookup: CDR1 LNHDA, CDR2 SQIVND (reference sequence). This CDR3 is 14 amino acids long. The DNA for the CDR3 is TGTGCCAGTAGTGGCGGGAGAGAGACAGATACGCAGTATTTT. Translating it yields CASSGGRETDTQYF.

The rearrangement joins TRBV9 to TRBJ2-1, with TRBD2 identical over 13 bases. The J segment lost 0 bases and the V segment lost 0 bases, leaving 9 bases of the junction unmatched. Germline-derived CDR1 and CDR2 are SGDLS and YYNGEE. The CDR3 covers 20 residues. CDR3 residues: CASSVVGLAGVGSSYNEQFF. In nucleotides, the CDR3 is TGTGCCAGCAGCGTAGTTGGACTAGCGGGGGTGGGGAGCTCCTACAATGAGCAGTTCTTC.

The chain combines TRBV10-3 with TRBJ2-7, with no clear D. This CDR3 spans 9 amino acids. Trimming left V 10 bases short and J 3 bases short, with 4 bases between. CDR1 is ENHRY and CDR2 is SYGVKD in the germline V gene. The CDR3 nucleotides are TGTGCCAAGCTCTACGAGCAGTACTTC. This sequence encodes CAKLYEQYF.

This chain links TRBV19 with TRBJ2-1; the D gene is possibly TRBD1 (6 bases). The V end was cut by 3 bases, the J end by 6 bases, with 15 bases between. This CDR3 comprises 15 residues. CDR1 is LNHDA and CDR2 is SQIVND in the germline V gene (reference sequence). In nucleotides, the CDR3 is TGTGCCAGTAGTATTACTACAGGGAGTCGCAATGAGCAGTTCTTC. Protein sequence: CASSITTGSRNEQFF.

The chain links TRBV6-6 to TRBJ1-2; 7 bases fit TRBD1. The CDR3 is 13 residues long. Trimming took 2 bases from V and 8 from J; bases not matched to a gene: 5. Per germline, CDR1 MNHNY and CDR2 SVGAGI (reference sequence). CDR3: CASSYGQVEGYTF. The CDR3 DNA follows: TGTGCCAGCAGTTACGGACAGGTAGAGGGCTACACCTTC.

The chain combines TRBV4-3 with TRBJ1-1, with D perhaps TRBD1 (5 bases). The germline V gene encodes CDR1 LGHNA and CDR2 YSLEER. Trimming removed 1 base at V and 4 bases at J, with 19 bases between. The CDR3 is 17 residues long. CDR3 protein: CASSQVYGQVGGTEAFF. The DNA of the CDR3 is TGCGCCAGCAGCCAAGTGTACGGCCAGGTCGGGGGCACTGAAGCTTTCTTT.

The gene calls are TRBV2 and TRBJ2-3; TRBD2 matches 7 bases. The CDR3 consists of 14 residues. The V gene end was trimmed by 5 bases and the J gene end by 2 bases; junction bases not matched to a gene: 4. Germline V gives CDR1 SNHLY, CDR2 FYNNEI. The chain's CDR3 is CASSPGLSTDTQYF. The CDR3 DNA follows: TGTGCCAGCAGTCCGGGACTATCCACAGATACGCAGTATTTT.

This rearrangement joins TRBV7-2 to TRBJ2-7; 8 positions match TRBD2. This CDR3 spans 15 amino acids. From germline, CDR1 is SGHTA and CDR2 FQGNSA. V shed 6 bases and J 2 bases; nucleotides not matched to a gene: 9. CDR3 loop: CASSPTGGRTYEQYF. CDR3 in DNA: TGTGCCAGCAGTCCCACGGGGGGGAGGACCTACGAGCAGTACTTC. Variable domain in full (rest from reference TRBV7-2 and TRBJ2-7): GAGVSQSPSNKVTEKGKDVELRCDPISGHTALYWYRQSLGQGLEFLIYFQGNSAPDKSGLPSDRFSAERTGGSVSTLTIQRTQQEDSAVYLCASSPTGGRTYEQYFGPGTRLTVT.

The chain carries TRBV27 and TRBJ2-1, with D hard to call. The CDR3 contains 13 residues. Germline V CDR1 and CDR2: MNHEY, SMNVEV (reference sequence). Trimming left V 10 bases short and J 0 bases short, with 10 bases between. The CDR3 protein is CAIRPSSYNEQFF. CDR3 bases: TGTGCCATCCGACCTAGCTCCTACAATGAGCAGTTCTTC.

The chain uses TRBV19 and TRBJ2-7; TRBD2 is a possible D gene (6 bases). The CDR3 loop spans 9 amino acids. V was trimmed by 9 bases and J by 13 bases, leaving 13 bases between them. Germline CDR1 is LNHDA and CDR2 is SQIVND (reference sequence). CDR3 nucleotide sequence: TGTGCCAGGAAACTAGCTGATTACTTC. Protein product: CARKLADYF. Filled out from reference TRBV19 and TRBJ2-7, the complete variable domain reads DGGITQSPKYLFRKEGQNVTLSCEQNLNHDAMYWYRQDPGQGLRLIYYSQIVNDFQKGDIAEGYSVSREKKESFPLTVTSAQKNPTAFYLCARKLADYFGPGTRLTVT.

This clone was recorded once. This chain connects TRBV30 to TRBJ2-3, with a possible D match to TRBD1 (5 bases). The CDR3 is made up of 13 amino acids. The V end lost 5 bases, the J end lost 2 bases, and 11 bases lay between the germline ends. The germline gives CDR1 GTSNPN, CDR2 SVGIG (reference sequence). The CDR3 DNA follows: TGTGCCTGGGAAGGGGTCGTCACAGATACGCAGTATTTT. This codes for CAWEGVVTDTQYF.

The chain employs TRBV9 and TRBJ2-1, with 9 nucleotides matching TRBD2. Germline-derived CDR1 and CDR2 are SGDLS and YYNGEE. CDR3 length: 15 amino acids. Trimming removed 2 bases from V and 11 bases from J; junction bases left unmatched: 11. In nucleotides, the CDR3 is TGTGCCAGCAGCGTTGGGCGGGGCGGGAGGGCCCAGCAGTTCTTC. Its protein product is CASSVGRGGRAQQFF.

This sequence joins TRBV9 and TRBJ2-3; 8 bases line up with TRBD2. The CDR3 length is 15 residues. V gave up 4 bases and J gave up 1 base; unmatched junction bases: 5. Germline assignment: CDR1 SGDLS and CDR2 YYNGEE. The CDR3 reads CASSRGLAGTDTQYF. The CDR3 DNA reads TGTGCCAGCAGCAGAGGACTAGCTGGCACAGATACGCAGTATTTT.

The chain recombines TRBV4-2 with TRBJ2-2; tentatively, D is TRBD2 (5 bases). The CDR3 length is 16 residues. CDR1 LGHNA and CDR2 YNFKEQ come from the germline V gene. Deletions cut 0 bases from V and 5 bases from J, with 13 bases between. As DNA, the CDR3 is TGTGCCAGCAGCCAAGATTTGGCTAGCTGGACCGGGGAGCTGTTTTTT. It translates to CASSQDLASWTGELFF.

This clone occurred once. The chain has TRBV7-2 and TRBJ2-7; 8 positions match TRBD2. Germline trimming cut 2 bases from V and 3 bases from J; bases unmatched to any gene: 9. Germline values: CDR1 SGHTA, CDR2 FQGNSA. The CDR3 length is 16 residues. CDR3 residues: CASSLIGAGGSYEQYF. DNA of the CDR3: TGTGCCAGCAGCTTAATAGGGGCGGGAGGCAGCTACGAGCAGTACTTC. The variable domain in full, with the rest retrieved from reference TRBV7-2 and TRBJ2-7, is GAGVSQSPSNKVTEKGKDVELRCDPISGHTALYWYRQSLGQGLEFLIYFQGNSAPDKSGLPSDRFSAERTGGSVSTLTIQRTQQEDSAVYLCASSLIGAGGSYEQYFGPGTRLTVT.

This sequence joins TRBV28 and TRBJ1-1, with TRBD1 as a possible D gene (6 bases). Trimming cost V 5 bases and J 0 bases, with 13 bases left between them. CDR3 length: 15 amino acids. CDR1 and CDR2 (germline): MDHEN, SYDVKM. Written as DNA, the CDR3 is TGTGCCAGCAGTATTGGGACAACTCTGAACACTGAAGCTTTCTTT. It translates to CASSIGTTLNTEAFF.

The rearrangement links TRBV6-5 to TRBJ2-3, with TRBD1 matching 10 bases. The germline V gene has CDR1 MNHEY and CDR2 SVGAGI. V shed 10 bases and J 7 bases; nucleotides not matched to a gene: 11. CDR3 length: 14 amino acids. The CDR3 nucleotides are TGTGCCACCCAACCGGGACAGGGGTGGAATACGCAGTATTTT. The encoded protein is CATQPGQGWNTQYF.

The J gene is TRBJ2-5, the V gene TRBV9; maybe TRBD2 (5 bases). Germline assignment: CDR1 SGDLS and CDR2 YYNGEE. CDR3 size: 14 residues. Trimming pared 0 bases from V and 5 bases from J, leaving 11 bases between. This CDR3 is CASSVDGSPETQYF. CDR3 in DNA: TGTGCCAGCAGCGTAGATGGGAGTCCGGAGACCCAGTACTTC.

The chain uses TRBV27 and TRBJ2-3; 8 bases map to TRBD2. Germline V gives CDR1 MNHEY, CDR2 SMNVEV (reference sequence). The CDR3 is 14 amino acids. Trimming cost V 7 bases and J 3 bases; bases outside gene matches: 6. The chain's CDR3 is CASTLTGGTDTQYF. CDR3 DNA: TGTGCCAGCACCCTCACGGGAGGGACAGATACGCAGTATTTT.

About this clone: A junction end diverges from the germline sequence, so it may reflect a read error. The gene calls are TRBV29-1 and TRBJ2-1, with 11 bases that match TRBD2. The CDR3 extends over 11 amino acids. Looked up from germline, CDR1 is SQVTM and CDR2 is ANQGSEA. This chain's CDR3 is CSVALAGGYLF. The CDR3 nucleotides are TGCAGCGTTGCGCTAGCGGGGGGATACCTCTTC.

CDR3 sequence reads: CASSAGGWLSWEQFF. The CDR3 coding sequence is TGTGCCAGCAGCGCGGGGGGGTGGCTATCGTGGGAGCAGTTCTTC. This chain connects TRBV27 to TRBJ2-1; 9 bases fit TRBD2. The CDR3 consists of 15 residues. After removal of 6 bases from V and 10 bases from J, the junction contained 13 bases not matched to a gene. Germline lookup yields CDR1 MNHEY and CDR2 SMNVEV (reference sequence).

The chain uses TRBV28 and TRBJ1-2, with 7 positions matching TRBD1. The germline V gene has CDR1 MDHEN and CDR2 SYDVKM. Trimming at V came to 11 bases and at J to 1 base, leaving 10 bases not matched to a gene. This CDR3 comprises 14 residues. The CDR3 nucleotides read TGTGCCTGCTCCGGGACAGCCTATAACTATGGCTACACCTTC. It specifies CACSGTAYNYGYTF.

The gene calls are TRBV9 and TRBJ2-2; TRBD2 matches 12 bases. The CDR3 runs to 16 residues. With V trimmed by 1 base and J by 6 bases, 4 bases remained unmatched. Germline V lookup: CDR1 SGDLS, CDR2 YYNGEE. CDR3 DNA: TGTGCCAGCAGCGTAAAGCTAGCGGGAGGGCCCGGGGAGCTGTTTTTT. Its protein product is CASSVKLAGGPGELFF.

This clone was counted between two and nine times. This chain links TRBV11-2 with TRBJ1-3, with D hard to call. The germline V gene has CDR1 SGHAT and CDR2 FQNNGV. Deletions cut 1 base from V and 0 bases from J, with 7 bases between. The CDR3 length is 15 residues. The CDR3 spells CASSLGYSSGNTIYF. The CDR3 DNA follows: TGTGCCAGCAGCTTAGGGTATAGCTCTGGAAACACCATATATTTT.

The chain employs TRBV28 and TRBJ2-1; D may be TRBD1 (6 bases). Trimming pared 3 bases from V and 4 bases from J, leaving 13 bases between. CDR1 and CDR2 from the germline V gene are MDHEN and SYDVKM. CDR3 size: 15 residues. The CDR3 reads CASSFYRDGYNEQFF. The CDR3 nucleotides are TGTGCCAGCAGTTTCTACAGGGATGGTTACAATGAGCAGTTCTTC. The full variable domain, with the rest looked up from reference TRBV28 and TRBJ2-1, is DVKVTQSSRYLVKRTGEKVFLECVQDMDHENMFWYRQDPGLGLRLIYFSYDVKMKEKGDIPEGYSVSREKKERFSLILESASTNQTSMYLCASSFYRDGYNEQFFGPGTRLTVL.